This T cell receptor (beta chain) derives from a study of shared T cell receptors in the human thymus. Germline V lookup: CDR1 ENHRY, CDR2 SYGVKD. The CDR3 totals 13 residues. V was clipped by 2 bases and J by 5 bases, with 10 bases between them. Using immunoSEQ multiplex PCR, the repertoire was profiled, and TCRdb retains in-frame clones only, with some absent. Among 650,000 to 950,000 clones, approximately 83% were seen once, and the ten largest hold 0.0095% to 0.013%. These data were also reused for a study on human thymus T cells. That work states: The sample donors, healthy Finnish infants, were having corrective surgery for congenital heart defects. In corrective heart surgery, resections were taken, and these provided the thymus tissue. There appeared to be biased usage of V and J genes in thymic and blood repertoires. Among unrelated individuals, related research reported thymic repertoires that overlapped highly.

The chain carries TRBV10-3 and TRBJ2-7; perhaps TRBD1 as D (5 bases). The sequence was obtained from a girl under three years old with a congenital heart defect. The sequencing input was thymocytes. The CDR3: CAISEAGWHEQYF. In nucleotides, the CDR3 is TGTGCCATCAGTGAGGCAGGGTGGCACGAGCAGTACTTC.